Presented here are 8 T cell receptor beta chains from one specimen sequenced in a study of T cells after yellow fever vaccination (dated by TCRdb to the late 2010s). The library was generated by 5' RACE. Sequencing was performed on an Illumina NovaSeq 6000. TCRdb reprocessing: public reads trimmed at Q25 with fastp, clones called with MiXCR, in-frame beta chains kept. Entries are consolidated by CDR3 protein sequence, retaining the most common genes and DNA. Here the sample has some 250,000 distinct CDR3 sequences; 3.6% occur a single time. The ten top clones hold around 20% of the sample. In light of the paper, this sample's treatment or condition label describes: live attenuated yellow fever vaccine strain. Material: PBMCs, obtained 15 days after the yellow fever booster vaccination. The receptors stem from a man aged 18 to 35 who received the YFV17D yellow fever vaccine.

This clonotype was detected many times. V usage is TRBV12-3 or TRBV12-4 and J usage is TRBJ1-5; 8 bases are a match to TRBD1. With V trimmed by 6 bases and J by 0 bases, 19 bases remained unmatched. The CDR3 extends over 20 amino acids. The CDR3 reads CASRGPPMRQGYSSNQPQHF. Written as DNA, the CDR3 is TGTGCCAGCAGGGGACCTCCCATGCGACAGGGGTATAGTAGCAATCAGCCCCAGCATTTT.

This clonotype was seen repeatedly, ten times or more. This chain uses TRBV6-2 or TRBV6-3 with TRBJ2-5; no reliable D call. CDR1 is MNHEY, CDR2 SVGEGT, per germline. V was cut by 10 bases and J by 1 base, with 16 bases left in between. The CDR3 is 14 residues long. The DNA for the CDR3 is TGTGCCACCGTGGAAGGACGGAGCCAAGAGACCCAGTACTTC. Translating gives CATVEGRSQETQYF.

There are many counts of this clonotype. The chain has TRBV7-3 and TRBJ2-3; a possible D gene is TRBD2 (6 bases). V dropped 6 bases and J dropped 1 base, with 14 bases sitting between them. CDR1 is SGHTA, CDR2 FQGTGA, per germline. CDR3 length equals 15 residues. CDR3 sequence: CASSSYSGGTDTQYF. CDR3 in DNA: TGTGCCAGCAGTTCTTATAGCGGCGGCACAGATACGCAGTATTTT.

This clonotype was seen at least ten times. V usage is TRBV5-1 and J usage is TRBJ1-5, with D perhaps matching TRBD1 (6 bases). Germline CDR1 reads SGHRS; CDR2 reads YFSETQ. The length of the CDR3 is 14 residues. The V gene lost 4 bases and the J gene lost 3 bases, with 11 bases spanning the gap. The DNA of the CDR3 is TGCGCCAGCAGCCCCACAGGGATCAATCAGCCCCAGCATTTT. Amino acid sequence: CASSPTGINQPQHF.

This clonotype was seen a single time. This may arise from a read error, as a much more abundant clone is one base away. The chain is built from TRBV4-1 and TRBJ2-2, with 8 bases identical to TRBD1. The germline gives CDR1 MGHRA, CDR2 YSYEKL. This CDR3 comprises 17 residues. V lost 0 bases, J lost 3 bases, and 6 bases stayed unmatched. The DNA for the CDR3 is TGCGCCAGCAGCCAAGATCGGACAGGGTCGTACACCGGGGAGCTGTTTTTT. This translates into CASSQDRTGSYTGELFF.

In its sample, this clonotype was seen many times. The rearrangement links TRBV10-3 to TRBJ1-4, with D unresolved. Trimming took 11 bases from V and 0 from J, leaving 7 bases between them. This CDR3 contains 12 residues. Per the germline V gene, CDR1 is ENHRY and CDR2 is SYGVKD. The CDR3 reads CAARTTNEKLFF. The CDR3 coding sequence is TGTGCCGCCCGGACAACTAATGAAAAACTGTTTTTT.

This clonotype was detected many times. The chain joins TRBV20-1 to TRBJ1-1, with 9 positions matching TRBD1. V was clipped by 3 bases and J by 2 bases; unmatched bases: 7. CDR3 length equals 15 residues. Germline CDR1 and CDR2: DFQATT and SNEGSKA (reference sequence). The CDR3 reads CSARGQGGKNTEAFF. In DNA, the CDR3 is TGCAGTGCTAGGGGACAGGGAGGAAAAAACACTGAAGCTTTCTTT.

This clonotype was seen ten or more times. The chain uses TRBV5-1 and TRBJ2-5; 12 bases align to TRBD1. CDR1 is SGHRS, CDR2 YFSETQ, per germline. This CDR3 contains 18 residues. Trimming at V came to 7 bases and at J to 5 bases, leaving 18 bases not matched to a gene. CDR3 protein: CASYRTGPGQGARETQYF. DNA of the CDR3: TGCGCCAGCTACAGAACCGGCCCGGGACAGGGGGCGCGGGAGACCCAGTACTTC. Together with reference TRBV5-1 and TRBJ2-5, the CDR3 gives the full variable domain: KAGVTQTPRYLIKTRGQQVTLSCSPISGHRSVSWYQQTPGQGLQFLFEYFSETQRNKGNFPGRFSGRQFSNSRSEMNVSTLELGDSALYLCASYRTGPGQGARETQYFGPGTRLLVL.